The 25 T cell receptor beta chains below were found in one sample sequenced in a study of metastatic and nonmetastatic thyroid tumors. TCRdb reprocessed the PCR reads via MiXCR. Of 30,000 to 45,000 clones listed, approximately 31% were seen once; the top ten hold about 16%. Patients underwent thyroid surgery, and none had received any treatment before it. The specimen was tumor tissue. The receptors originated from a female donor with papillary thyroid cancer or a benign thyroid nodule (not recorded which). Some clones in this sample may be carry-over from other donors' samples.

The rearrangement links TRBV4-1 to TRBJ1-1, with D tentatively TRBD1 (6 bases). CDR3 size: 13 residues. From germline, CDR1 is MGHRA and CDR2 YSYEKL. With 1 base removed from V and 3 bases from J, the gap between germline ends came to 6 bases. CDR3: CASSQAGDTEAFF. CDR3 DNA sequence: TGCGCCAGCAGCCAAGCAGGGGACACTGAAGCTTTCTTT.

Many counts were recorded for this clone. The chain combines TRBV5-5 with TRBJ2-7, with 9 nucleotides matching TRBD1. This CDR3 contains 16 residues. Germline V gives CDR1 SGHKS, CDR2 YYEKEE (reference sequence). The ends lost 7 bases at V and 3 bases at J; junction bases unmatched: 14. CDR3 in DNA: TGTGCCAGCTCCCTGGGAGGGACAGGGTTGTTCTACGAGCAGTACTTC. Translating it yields CASSLGGTGLFYEQYF.

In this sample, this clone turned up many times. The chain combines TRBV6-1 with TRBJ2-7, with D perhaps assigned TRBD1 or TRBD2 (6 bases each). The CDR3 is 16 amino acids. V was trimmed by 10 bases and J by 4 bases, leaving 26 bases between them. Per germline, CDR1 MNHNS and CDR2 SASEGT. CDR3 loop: CATLPEAKGGGYEQYF. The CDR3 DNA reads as TGTGCCACCCTTCCGGAGGCGAAGGGGGGCGGGTACGAGCAGTACTTC.

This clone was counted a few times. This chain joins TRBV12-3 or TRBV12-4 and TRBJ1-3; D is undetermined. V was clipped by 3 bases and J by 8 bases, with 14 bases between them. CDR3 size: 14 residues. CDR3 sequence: CASSFRQGPYTIYF. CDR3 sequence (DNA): TGTGCCAGCAGTTTTCGCCAAGGACCCTACACCATATATTTT.

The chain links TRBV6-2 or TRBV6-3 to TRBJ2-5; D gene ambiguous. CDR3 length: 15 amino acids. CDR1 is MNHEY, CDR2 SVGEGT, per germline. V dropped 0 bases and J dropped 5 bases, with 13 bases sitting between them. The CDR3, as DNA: TGTGCCAGCAGTTACTCGGGCCACCTGCGGGAGACCCAGTACTTC. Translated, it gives CASSYSGHLRETQYF.

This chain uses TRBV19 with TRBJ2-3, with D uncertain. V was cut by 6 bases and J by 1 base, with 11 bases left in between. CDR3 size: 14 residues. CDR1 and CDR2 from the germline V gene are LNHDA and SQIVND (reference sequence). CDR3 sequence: CASRLGSGTDTQYF. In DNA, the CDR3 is TGTGCCAGTAGGCTGGGTTCTGGCACAGATACGCAGTATTTT. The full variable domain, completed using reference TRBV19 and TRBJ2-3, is DGGITQSPKYLFRKEGQNVTLSCEQNLNHDAMYWYRQDPGQGLRLIYYSQIVNDFQKGDIAEGYSVSREKKESFPLTVTSAQKNPTAFYLCASRLGSGTDTQYFGPGTRLTVL.

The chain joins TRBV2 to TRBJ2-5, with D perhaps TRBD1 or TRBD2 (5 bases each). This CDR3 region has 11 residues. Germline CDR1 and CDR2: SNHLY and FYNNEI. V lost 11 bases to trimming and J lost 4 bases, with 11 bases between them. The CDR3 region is CAGGRVETQYF. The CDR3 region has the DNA TGTGCCGGGGGAAGGGTAGAGACCCAGTACTTC.

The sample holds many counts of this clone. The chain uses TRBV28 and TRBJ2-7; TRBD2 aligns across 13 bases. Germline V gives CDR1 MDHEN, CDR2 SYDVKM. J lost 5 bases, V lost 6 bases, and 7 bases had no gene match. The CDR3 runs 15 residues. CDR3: CASSPTSGGAHEQYF. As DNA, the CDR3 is TGTGCCAGCAGCCCAACTAGCGGGGGGGCGCACGAGCAGTACTTC.

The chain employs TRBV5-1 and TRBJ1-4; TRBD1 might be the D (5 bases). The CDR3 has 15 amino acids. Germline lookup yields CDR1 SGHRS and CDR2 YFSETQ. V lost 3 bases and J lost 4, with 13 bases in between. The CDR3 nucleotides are TGCGCCAGCAGCTCCACGGGACGGCTTAATGAAAAACTGTTTTTT. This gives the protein CASSSTGRLNEKLFF.

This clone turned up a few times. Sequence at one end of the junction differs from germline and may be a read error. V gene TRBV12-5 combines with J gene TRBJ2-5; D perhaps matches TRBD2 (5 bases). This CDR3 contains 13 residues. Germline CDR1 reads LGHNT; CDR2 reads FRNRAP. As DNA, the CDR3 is TGTGTTAGTGGTGAAACTCCCGAGGGGACCCAGTACTTC. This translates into CVSGETPEGTQYF.

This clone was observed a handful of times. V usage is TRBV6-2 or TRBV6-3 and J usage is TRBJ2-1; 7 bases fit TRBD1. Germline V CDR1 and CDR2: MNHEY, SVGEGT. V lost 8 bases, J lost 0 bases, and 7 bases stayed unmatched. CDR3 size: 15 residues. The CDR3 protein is CASGSPGGSYNEQFF. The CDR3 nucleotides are TGTGCCAGCGGCTCTCCAGGGGGCTCCTACAATGAGCAGTTCTTC.

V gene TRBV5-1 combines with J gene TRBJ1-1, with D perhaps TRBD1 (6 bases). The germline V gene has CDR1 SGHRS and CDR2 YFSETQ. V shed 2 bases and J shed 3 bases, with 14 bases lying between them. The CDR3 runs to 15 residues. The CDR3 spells CASSLLSGEYTEAFF. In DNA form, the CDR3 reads TGCGCCAGCAGCTTACTCTCAGGGGAGTACACTGAAGCTTTCTTT.

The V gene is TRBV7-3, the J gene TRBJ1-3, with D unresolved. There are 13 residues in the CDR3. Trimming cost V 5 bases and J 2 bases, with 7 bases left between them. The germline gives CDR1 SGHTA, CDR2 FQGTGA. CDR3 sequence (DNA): TGTGCCAGCAGCATCGGACCTGGAAACACCATATATTTT. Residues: CASSIGPGNTIYF.

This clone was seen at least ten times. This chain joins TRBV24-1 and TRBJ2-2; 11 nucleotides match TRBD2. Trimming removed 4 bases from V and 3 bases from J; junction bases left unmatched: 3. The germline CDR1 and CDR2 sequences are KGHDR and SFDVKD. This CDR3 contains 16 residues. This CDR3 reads CATSDLAGGDTGELFF. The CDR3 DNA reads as TGTGCCACCAGTGACCTAGCGGGAGGTGACACCGGGGAGCTGTTTTTT.

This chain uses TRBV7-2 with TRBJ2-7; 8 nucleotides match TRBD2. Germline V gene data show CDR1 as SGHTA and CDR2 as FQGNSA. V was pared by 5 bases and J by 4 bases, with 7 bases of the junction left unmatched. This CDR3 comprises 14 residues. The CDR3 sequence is CASSLTSGEYEQYF. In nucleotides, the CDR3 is TGTGCCAGCAGCCTCACTAGCGGAGAGTACGAGCAGTACTTC.

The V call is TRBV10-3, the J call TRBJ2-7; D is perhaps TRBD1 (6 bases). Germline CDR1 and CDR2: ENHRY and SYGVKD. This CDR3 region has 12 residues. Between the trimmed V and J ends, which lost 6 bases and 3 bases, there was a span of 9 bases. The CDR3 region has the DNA TGTGCCATCAGAGGGACACTCTACGAGCAGTACTTC. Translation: CAIRGTLYEQYF.

The CDR3 bases are TGCAGTGCTAGCGGGACTAGCGGGAGCTCCAGCGACCAGTACTTC. This translates into CSASGTSGSSSDQYF. This chain joins TRBV20-1 and TRBJ2-5; TRBD2 matches at 14 bases. Trimming took 3 bases from V and 10 from J; bases not matched to a gene: 10. The CDR3 sequence is 15 residues long. The germline gives CDR1 DFQATT, CDR2 SNEGSKA (reference sequence).

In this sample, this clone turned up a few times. Written as DNA, the CDR3 is TGTGCCTGCGTTCCACCGGGGGGCGTAGGCTACGAGCAGTACTTC. Protein sequence: CACVPPGGVGYEQYF. V and J are TRBV30 and TRBJ2-7, with a weak D call TRBD2 (7 bases). The CDR3 length is 15 residues. The V gene lost 6 bases and the J gene lost 3 bases, with 21 bases spanning the gap. CDR1 is GTSNPN, CDR2 SVGIG, per germline (reference sequence).

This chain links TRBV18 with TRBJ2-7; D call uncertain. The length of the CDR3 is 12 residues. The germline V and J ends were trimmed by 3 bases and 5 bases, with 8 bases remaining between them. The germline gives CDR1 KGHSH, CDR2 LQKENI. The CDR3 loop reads CASSPVDHEQYF. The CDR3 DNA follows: TGTGCCAGCTCACCGGTCGACCACGAGCAGTACTTC. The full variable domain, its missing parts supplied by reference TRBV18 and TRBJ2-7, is NAGVMQNPRHLVRRRGQEARLRCSPMKGHSHVYWYRQLPEEGLKFMVYLQKENIIDESGMPKERFSAEFPKEGPSILRIQQVVRGDSAAYFCASSPVDHEQYFGPGTRLTVT.

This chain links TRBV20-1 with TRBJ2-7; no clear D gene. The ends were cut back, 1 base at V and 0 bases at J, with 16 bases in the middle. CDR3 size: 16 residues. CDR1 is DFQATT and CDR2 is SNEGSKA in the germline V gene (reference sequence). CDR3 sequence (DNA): TGCAGTGCTAGAGCTTCAACTTCGTCTAGCTCCTACGAGCAGTACTTC. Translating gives CSARASTSSSSYEQYF.

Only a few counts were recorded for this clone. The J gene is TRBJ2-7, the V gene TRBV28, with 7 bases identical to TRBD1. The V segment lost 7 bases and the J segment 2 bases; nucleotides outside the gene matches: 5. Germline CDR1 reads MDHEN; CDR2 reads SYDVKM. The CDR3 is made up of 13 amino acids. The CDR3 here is CASTKGQTYEQYF. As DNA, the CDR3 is TGTGCCAGCACCAAGGGACAGACCTACGAGCAGTACTTC.

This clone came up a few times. CDR3 DNA sequence: TGTGCCAGCAGCCCAAGGGAACGGACCGCCGGGGAGCTGTTTTTT. Translated: CASSPRERTAGELFF. The rearrangement uses TRBV5-4 and TRBJ2-2; D is unclear. Trimming left V 4 bases short and J 6 bases short, with 16 bases between. This CDR3 contains 15 residues. CDR1 is SGHNT and CDR2 is YYREEE in the germline V gene (reference sequence). Full variable domain (remainder filled in from reference TRBV5-4 and TRBJ2-2): ETGVTQSPTHLIKTRGQQVTLRCSSQSGHNTVSWYQQALGQGPQFIFQYYREEENGRGNFPPRFSGLQFPNYSSELNVNALELDDSALYLCASSPRERTAGELFFGEGSRLTVL.

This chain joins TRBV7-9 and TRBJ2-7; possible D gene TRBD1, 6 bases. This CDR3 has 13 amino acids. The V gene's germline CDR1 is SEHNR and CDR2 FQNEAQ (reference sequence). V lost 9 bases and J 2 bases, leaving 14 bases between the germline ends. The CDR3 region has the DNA TGTGCCAGTTCCCGGGACACCGCCTACGAGCAGTACTTC. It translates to CASSRDTAYEQYF.

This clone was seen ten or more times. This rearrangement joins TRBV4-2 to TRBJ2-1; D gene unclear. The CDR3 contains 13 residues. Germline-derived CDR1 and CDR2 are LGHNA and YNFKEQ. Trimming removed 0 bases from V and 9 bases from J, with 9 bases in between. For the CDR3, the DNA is TGTGCCAGCAGCCAAGAGGGCGCCAGTGAGCAGTTCTTC. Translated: CASSQEGASEQFF.

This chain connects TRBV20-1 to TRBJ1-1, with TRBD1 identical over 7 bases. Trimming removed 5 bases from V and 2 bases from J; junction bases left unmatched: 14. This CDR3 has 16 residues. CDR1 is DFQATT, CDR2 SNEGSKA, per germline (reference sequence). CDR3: CSAYPPDRVGNTEAFF. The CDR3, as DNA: TGCAGTGCTTACCCCCCTGACAGGGTCGGAAACACTGAAGCTTTCTTT.